The clone carrying this T cell receptor beta chain was seen repeatedly, ten times or more. The target antigen is unknown. Quantitative 5'-RACE with molecular barcodes was used to make the TCR beta libraries. TCRdb called the 5' RACE reads again in MiXCR, with one record for every CDR3 protein. The sample has more than 150,000 distinct CDR3 sequences; over 15% are singletons. Per germline, CDR1 SGHRS and CDR2 YFSETQ. The CDR3 spans 14 residues. V was trimmed by 0 bases and J by 1 base, leaving 7 bases between them. This sample is drawn from a study of CD8 T cells in ankylosing spondylitis. Study results and caveats: The disease-linked clones had a CD8+ phenotype and low blood frequencies. Disease-associated clones were reportedly significantly overrepresented in matched ankylosing spondylitis synovial fluid. What seemed typical of ankylosing spondylitis blood was a TCR beta motif built from 7 or 8 highly homologous variants.

Sequenced material: blood, either unsorted or a sorted T cell fraction (not recorded which). The TCR was taken from a male donor under 30 with ankylosing spondylitis or in good health (not recorded which). The gene calls are TRBV5-1 and TRBJ1-1, with no clear D. In nucleotides, the CDR3 is TGCGCCAGCAGCTTGGGACACCCGAACACTGAAGCTTTCTTT. As protein: CASSLGHPNTEAFF.